Below, 22 T cell receptor beta chains from the same sample are listed, as sequenced in a study of CD8 T cells in ankylosing spondylitis. Findings and caveats of the study: Seemingly characteristic of ankylosing spondylitis blood was a TCR beta motif consisting of under ten highly homologous variants.

The antigens for these receptors are not known. TCRdb passed the 5' RACE reads through MiXCR, listing each CDR3 protein once. Of 200,000 to 250,000 distinct CDR3 sequences listed, 6% to 8.5% are singletons. Material: blood, either unsorted or a sorted T cell fraction (not recorded which). Every receptor here comes from a male donor with ankylosing spondylitis.

This clonotype was observed a few times. This rearrangement joins TRBV9 to TRBJ2-3; D might be TRBD1 (5 bases). Germline CDR1 SGDLS, CDR2 YYNGEE. There are 16 residues in the CDR3. The V end lost 4 bases, the J end lost 0 bases, and 15 bases lay between the germline ends. The CDR3 is CASSPPTAPSTDTQYF. Written as DNA, the CDR3 is TGTGCCAGCAGCCCCCCGACAGCCCCTAGCACAGATACGCAGTATTTT.

The V call is TRBV12-3 or TRBV12-4, the J call TRBJ2-1; TRBD1 matches 9 bases. The CDR3 totals 15 residues. With 7 bases clipped from V and 7 bases from J, the junction kept 11 bases outside the gene matches. CDR3 region: CASIAMRDRENEQFF. CDR3 in DNA: TGTGCCAGCATAGCGATGAGGGACAGGGAGAATGAGCAGTTCTTC.

This sequence joins TRBV4-2 and TRBJ2-5, with D perhaps TRBD1 (5 bases). CDR3 length: 14 amino acids. V was cut by 4 bases and J by 5 bases, with 14 bases left in between. The V gene's germline CDR1 is LGHNA and CDR2 YNFKEQ. CDR3 loop: CASSPLETEETQYF. CDR3 DNA sequence: TGTGCCAGCAGCCCGCTTGAGACAGAGGAGACCCAGTACTTC.

The chain has TRBV21-1 and TRBJ2-1; the DNA was not used to check the table's D call, TRBD2. TRBV21-1 is a documented pseudogene. The CDR3 is 15 amino acids. CDR3 DNA sequence: TGTGCCAGCAGCAATACTAGCGGACTGGTAGGCGAGCAGTTCTTC. Translating it yields CASSNTSGLVGEQFF.

The sample holds many counts of this clonotype. This chain connects TRBV28 to TRBJ2-7; TRBD2 agrees at 11 bases. This CDR3 spans 15 amino acids. The V segment lost 6 bases and the J segment 4 bases; nucleotides outside the gene matches: 8. From germline, CDR1 is MDHEN and CDR2 SYDVKM. For the CDR3, the DNA is TGTGCCAGCAGAAGTAGCGGGGGGGCCGGGTACGAGCAGTACTTC. This sequence encodes CASRSSGGAGYEQYF.

The chain has TRBV20-1 and TRBJ2-7; D remains unclear. Between the trimmed V and J ends, which lost 6 bases and 5 bases, there was a span of 5 bases. Per germline, CDR1 DFQATT and CDR2 SNEGSKA (reference sequence). The CDR3 loop spans 9 amino acids. The CDR3 sequence: CSATHEQYF. The CDR3 DNA follows: TGCAGTGCCACTCACGAGCAGTACTTC.

There are many counts of this clonotype. V is TRBV10-3 and J is TRBJ2-7, with a possible D match to TRBD2 (6 bases). The CDR3 runs to 17 residues. V shed 2 bases and J shed 0 bases, with 17 bases lying between them. Germline loops: CDR1 ENHRY, CDR2 SYGVKD. CDR3 sequence (DNA): TGTGCCATCAGTGAGAACAAGCGGGCCTCAAGCTCCTACGAGCAGTACTTC. Its translation: CAISENKRASSSYEQYF.

V usage is TRBV7-8 and J usage is TRBJ2-7; D gene uncertain. V lost 3 bases and J 3 bases, leaving 15 bases between the germline ends. CDR1 and CDR2 from the germline V gene are SGHVS and FQNEAQ. CDR3 size: 15 residues. For the CDR3, the DNA is TGTGCCAGCAGCTTCGAGGCAGAGAACTTCTACGAGCAGTACTTC. Encoded protein: CASSFEAENFYEQYF. Together with reference TRBV7-8 and TRBJ2-7, the CDR3 gives the full variable domain: GAGVSQSPRYKVAKRGQDVALRCDPISGHVSLFWYQQALGQGPEFLTYFQNEAQLDKSGLPSDRFFAERPEGSVSTLKIQRTQQEDSAVYLCASSFEAENFYEQYFGPGTRLTVT.

The table lists this clonotype with many counts. The rearrangement joins TRBV10-1 to TRBJ2-7; D might be TRBD1 or TRBD2, each matching 6 bases. Germline-derived CDR1 and CDR2 are WNHNN and SYGVQD (reference sequence). The V gene lost 11 bases and the J gene lost 7 bases, with 18 bases spanning the gap. The CDR3 has 12 amino acids. The CDR3 DNA follows: TGCGCCTCTCCGGGGGCAGCGGGTGAGCAGTACTTC. Translated, it gives CASPGAAGEQYF.

This clonotype was seen a handful of times. V gene TRBV7-9 combines with J gene TRBJ2-5; tentative D call: TRBD1 (6 bases). This CDR3 has 14 amino acids. V was cut by 1 base and J by 4 bases, with 10 bases left in between. Germline assignment: CDR1 SEHNR and CDR2 FQNEAQ (reference sequence). This CDR3 reads CASSLDGRGETQYF. The CDR3 nucleotides read TGTGCCAGCAGCTTAGACGGCAGGGGAGAGACCCAGTACTTC.

The table lists this clonotype with a few counts. The rearrangement joins TRBV28 to TRBJ2-5; D is unresolved. Germline V CDR1 and CDR2: MDHEN, SYDVKM. V was clipped by 3 bases and J by 0 bases, with 8 bases between them. The CDR3 runs to 14 residues. This CDR3 reads CASSLMGYQETQYF. The CDR3 nucleotides read TGTGCCAGCAGTTTGATGGGCTACCAAGAGACCCAGTACTTC.

The chain combines TRBV27 with TRBJ1-1; D not certain. The CDR3 has 14 amino acids. V shed 2 bases and J shed 4 bases, with 11 bases lying between them. The germline V gene encodes CDR1 MNHEY and CDR2 SMNVEV (reference sequence). DNA for the CDR3: TGTGCCAGCAGTTTAAATGCCAGGCCCACTGAAGCTTTCTTT. Encoded protein: CASSLNARPTEAFF.

Note on this clonotype: This sequence may be a read error, since a much larger clone differs from it by one base. V gene TRBV27 combines with J gene TRBJ2-1; D gene uncertain. This CDR3 region has 14 residues. Germline CDR1 MNHEY, CDR2 SMNVEV (reference sequence). In DNA, the CDR3 is TGTGCCAGCAGTTCCGGCGAGTCCTACAATGAGCGGTTCTTC. Its protein is CASSSGESYNERFF.

This clonotype was seen repeatedly, ten times or more. The V and J genes are TRBV29-1 and TRBJ2-1, with 8 bases fitting TRBD2. Germline V gene data show CDR1 as SQVTM and CDR2 as ANQGSEA. The J segment lost 6 bases and the V segment lost 2 bases, leaving 3 bases of the junction unmatched. The CDR3 sequence is 13 residues long. CDR3 sequence reads: CSVELAGLNEQFF. CDR3 in DNA: TGCAGCGTTGAACTAGCGGGCCTCAATGAGCAGTTCTTC.

The chain is built from TRBV30 and TRBJ1-4, with TRBD1 as a possible D gene (5 bases). Germline-derived CDR1 and CDR2 are GTSNPN and SVGIG (reference sequence). The CDR3 runs 13 residues. The V end lost 4 bases, the J end lost 6 bases, and 12 bases lay between the germline ends. Here the CDR3 reads CAWKGTWDEKLFF. For the CDR3, the DNA is TGTGCCTGGAAGGGGACGTGGGATGAAAAACTGTTTTTT.

This clonotype has a count of ten or more. This chain joins TRBV7-9 and TRBJ2-7, with 10 bases lining up with TRBD1. The CDR3 covers 15 residues. V dropped 5 bases and J dropped 5; count of bases not matched to a gene: 9. Germline CDR1 is SEHNR and CDR2 is FQNEAQ (reference sequence). The CDR3 region is CASSPGTGAVDEQYF. The CDR3, as DNA: TGTGCCAGCAGCCCAGGGACAGGGGCGGTAGACGAGCAGTACTTC.

This clonotype was found many times. J is TRBJ2-7 and V is TRBV7-8; 10 bases line up with TRBD2. Per germline, CDR1 SGHVS and CDR2 FQNEAQ. V was pared by 4 bases and J by 0 bases, with 6 bases of the junction left unmatched. The CDR3 extends over 16 amino acids. CDR3 loop: CASSSNLAGVSYEQYF. The CDR3 nucleotides are TGTGCCAGCAGCTCTAATCTAGCGGGGGTCTCCTACGAGCAGTACTTC. Together with reference TRBV7-8 and TRBJ2-7, the CDR3 gives the full variable domain: GAGVSQSPRYKVAKRGQDVALRCDPISGHVSLFWYQQALGQGPEFLTYFQNEAQLDKSGLPSDRFFAERPEGSVSTLKIQRTQQEDSAVYLCASSSNLAGVSYEQYFGPGTRLTVT.

This clonotype was seen ten or more times. A junction end diverges from the germline sequence, so it may reflect a read error. The chain uses TRBV7-7 and TRBJ2-2; D is unresolved. The CDR3 is 13 amino acids. Germline CDR1 SSHAT, CDR2 FNYEAQ (reference sequence). The CDR3: CASSFSGTGELFF. Written as DNA, the CDR3 is TGTGCTAGCAGCTTTTCAGGCACCGGGGAGCTGTTTTTT.

This clonotype was seen many times. The V call is TRBV4-2, the J call TRBJ2-3; D is unresolved. Germline V gene sequence: CDR1 LGHNA, CDR2 YNFKEQ. CDR3 length equals 15 residues. Trimming left V 0 bases short and J 1 base short, with 8 bases between. CDR3 residues: CASSQEYRGTDTQYF. The CDR3 DNA is TGTGCCAGCAGCCAAGAGTATAGAGGCACAGATACGCAGTATTTT.

This chain connects TRBV7-9 to TRBJ2-1; 9 nucleotides align to TRBD1. Germline V gene data show CDR1 as SEHNR and CDR2 as FQNEAQ (reference sequence). With V trimmed by 1 base and J by 0 bases, 7 bases remained unmatched. CDR3 length equals 18 residues. The CDR3: CASSLGKGQGSSYNEQFF. The CDR3 region has the DNA TGTGCCAGCAGCTTAGGAAAAGGACAGGGGAGCTCCTACAATGAGCAGTTCTTC.

At least ten counts were recorded for this clonotype. The CDR3 is CASSRPRSSSPDTQYF. CDR3 nucleotides: TGCGCCAGCAGCCGCCCTCGCTCGAGCTCCCCAGATACGCAGTATTTT. V is TRBV4-3 and J is TRBJ2-3; D is undetermined. The CDR3 is made up of 16 amino acids. The germline CDR1 and CDR2 sequences are LGHNA and YSLEER. V shed 4 bases and J shed 4 bases, with 18 bases lying between them.

This clonotype was counted ten times or more. The chain has TRBV27 and TRBJ2-7; TRBD2 aligns across 12 bases. There are 15 residues in the CDR3. CDR1 and CDR2 (germline): MNHEY, SMNVEV (reference sequence). The V and J ends lost 4 bases and 6 bases, in that order; junction bases with no gene match: 7. The chain's CDR3 is CASSSGLAGAFEQYF. The CDR3 nucleotides read TGTGCCAGCAGTTCGGGACTAGCGGGTGCATTCGAGCAGTACTTC.